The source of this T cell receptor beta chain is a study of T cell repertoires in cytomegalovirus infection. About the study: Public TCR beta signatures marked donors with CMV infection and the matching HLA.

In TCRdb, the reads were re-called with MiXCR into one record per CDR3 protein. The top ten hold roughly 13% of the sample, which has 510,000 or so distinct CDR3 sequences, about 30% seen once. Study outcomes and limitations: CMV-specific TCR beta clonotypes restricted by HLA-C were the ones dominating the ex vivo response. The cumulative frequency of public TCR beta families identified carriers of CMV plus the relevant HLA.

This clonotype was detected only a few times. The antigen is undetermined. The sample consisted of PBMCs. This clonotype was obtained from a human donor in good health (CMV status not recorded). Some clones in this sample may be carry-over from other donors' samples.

The CDR3 coding sequence is TGTGCCAGCAGACCTAGGACGGATATTAGCAATCAGCCCCAGCATTTT. Translating it yields CASRPRTDISNQPQHF. This chain joins TRBV6-5 and TRBJ1-5, with D hard to call. Per the germline V gene, CDR1 is MNHEY and CDR2 is SVGAGI. This CDR3 spans 16 amino acids. V lost 6 bases to trimming and J lost 0 bases, with 15 bases between them.